This T cell receptor beta chain was found in a study of post-analysis software for immune sequencing data. Presence of unique molecular identifiers characterized the TCR beta cDNA libraries. The source material, about 0.85 to 11 million T cells, gave rise to 400,000 to 600,000 cDNA molecules. TCRdb ran MiXCR on the PCR reads and lists one entry per CDR3 protein. The sample has more than 500,000 distinct CDR3 sequences, about a third seen once. A remark on this clonotype: Its antigen is unidentified.

The CDR3 loop spans 17 amino acids. J was trimmed by 4 bases and V by 4 bases; bases with no gene match: 10. The germline CDR1 and CDR2 sequences are SGHRS and YFSETQ. Study-wide results and caveats: Compared against controls, patients with multiple sclerosis displayed significantly lower normalized Chao1 diversity. Under the F measure, samples that were prepared in one batch clustered strongly together. A handful of TRBV segments occurring more often in patients than controls included TRBV5-6, TRBV5-1 and TRBV20-1.

The sample comprised blood. The chain has TRBV5-1 and TRBJ2-5; 13 bases are a match to TRBD2. This receptor was identified in a girl aged 2-17 years with multiple sclerosis. The CDR3 nucleotides are TGCGCCAGCAGCCACGGGACTAGCGGGACCCCCACAGAGACCCAGTACTTC. Protein: CASSHGTSGTPTETQYF. Full variable domain (outside the CDR3, taken from reference TRBV5-1 and TRBJ2-5): KAGVTQTPRYLIKTRGQQVTLSCSPISGHRSVSWYQQTPGQGLQFLFEYFSETQRNKGNFPGRFSGRQFSNSRSEMNVSTLELGDSALYLCASSHGTSGTPTETQYFGPGTRLLVL.